The source of this T cell receptor beta chain is a study of CD8 T cells in ankylosing spondylitis. Regarding the study as a whole: A TCR beta motif of 7 to 9 highly homologous variants seemed to mark ankylosing spondylitis blood. The study looked at matched synovial fluid samples from ankylosing spondylitis patients. Disease-linked clones were reported to be significantly enriched there. Disease-linked clones displayed a CD8+ phenotype and appeared relatively rarely in peripheral blood.

Scientists made TCR beta libraries using quantitative 5'-RACE with molecular barcodes. TCRdb fed the 5' RACE reads into MiXCR, producing one record per CDR3 protein. The profile shows approximately 130,000 distinct CDR3 sequences, roughly 11% of them singletons. The CDR3 runs to 14 residues. Germline assignment: CDR1 SGHRS and CDR2 YFSETQ. V was pared by 1 base and J by 6 bases, with 13 bases between. This clonotype was detected many times. Its target is unknown. The sample was blood, either unsorted or a sorted T cell fraction (not recorded which). The chain recombines TRBV5-1 with TRBJ1-1, with D possibly being TRBD1 (5 bases). This clonotype was sampled from a female donor with ankylosing spondylitis or in good health (not recorded which). The CDR3 spells CASSLWSGAAEAFF. The CDR3 DNA reads as TGCGCCAGCAGCTTGTGGTCCGGGGCGGCTGAAGCTTTCTTT.